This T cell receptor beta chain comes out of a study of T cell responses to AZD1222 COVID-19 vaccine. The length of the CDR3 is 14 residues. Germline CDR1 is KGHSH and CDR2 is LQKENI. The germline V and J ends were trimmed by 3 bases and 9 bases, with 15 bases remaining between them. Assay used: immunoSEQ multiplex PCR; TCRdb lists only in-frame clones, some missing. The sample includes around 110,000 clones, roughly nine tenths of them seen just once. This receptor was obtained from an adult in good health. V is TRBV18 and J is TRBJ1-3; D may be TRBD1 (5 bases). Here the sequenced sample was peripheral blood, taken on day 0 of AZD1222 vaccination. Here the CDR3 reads CASSPQGAEGTIYF. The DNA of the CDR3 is TGTGCCAGCTCACCCCAGGGCGCCGAGGGCACCATATATTTT. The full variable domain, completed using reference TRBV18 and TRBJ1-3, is NAGVMQNPRHLVRRRGQEARLRCSPMKGHSHVYWYRQLPEEGLKFMVYLQKENIIDESGMPKERFSAEFPKEGPSILRIQQVVRGDSAAYFCASSPQGAEGTIYFGEGSWLTVV.